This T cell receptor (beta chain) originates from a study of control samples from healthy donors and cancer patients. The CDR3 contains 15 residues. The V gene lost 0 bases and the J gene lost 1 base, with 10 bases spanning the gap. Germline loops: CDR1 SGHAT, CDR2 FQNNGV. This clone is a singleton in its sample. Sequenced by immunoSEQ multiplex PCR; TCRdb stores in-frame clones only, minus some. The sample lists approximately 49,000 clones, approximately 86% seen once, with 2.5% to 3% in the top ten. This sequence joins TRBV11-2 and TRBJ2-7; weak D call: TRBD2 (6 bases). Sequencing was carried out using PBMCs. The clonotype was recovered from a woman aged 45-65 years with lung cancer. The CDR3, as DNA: TGTGCCAGCAGCTTAGATGCGGGGCCTTCCTACGAGCAGTACTTC. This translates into CASSLDAGPSYEQYF.